The 18 T cell receptor beta chains listed next were all sequenced from one sample in a study of cytomegalovirus exposure and HLA in healthy donors. PCR was performed using 60 Vbeta and 13 Jbeta primers. Repertoires were generated with immunoSEQ multiplex PCR, while TCRdb's copy carries only in-frame clones and drops some. Its listing shows roughly 34,000 clones. The specimen sequenced was PBMCs. These receptors were obtained from a man aged 35 to 55 in good health and CMV-seronegative.

This chain connects TRBV5-6 to TRBJ1-1; D gene uncertain. CDR3 length equals 17 residues. CDR1 is SGHDT, CDR2 YYEEEE, per germline. V was clipped by 4 bases and J by 0 bases, with 19 bases between them. CDR3 region: CASSPWLDDYMNTEAFF. The DNA of the CDR3 is TGTGCCAGCAGCCCCTGGTTAGATGACTACATGAACACTGAAGCTTTCTTT.

The rearrangement links TRBV28 to TRBJ1-1, with a weak D call TRBD1 (6 bases). Looked up from germline, CDR1 is MDHEN and CDR2 is SYDVKM. The V end was cut by 9 bases, the J end by 11 bases, with 13 bases between. CDR3 length: 10 amino acids. The CDR3 reads CASSRGTAFF. In nucleotides, the CDR3 is TGTGCCAGTTCAAGGGGGACGGCTTTCTTT.

This chain uses TRBV20-1 with TRBJ2-5; D not certain. V lost 5 bases and J lost 5, with 9 bases in between. CDR3 length equals 11 residues. From germline, CDR1 is DFQATT and CDR2 SNEGSKA (reference sequence). For the CDR3, the DNA is TGCAGTGCTCCGAAGGAGGAGACCCAGTACTTC. Translation gives CSAPKEETQYF.

This chain connects TRBV30 to TRBJ2-7, with 8 bases lining up with TRBD1. This CDR3 is 12 amino acids long. V lost 7 bases and J lost 7; bases outside the gene matches: 9. CDR1 is GTSNPN and CDR2 is SVGIG in the germline V gene (reference sequence). In DNA form, the CDR3 reads TGTGCCTCAGGACAGGGTGTGGGGGAGCAGTACTTC. Amino acid sequence: CASGQGVGEQYF.

This sequence joins TRBV30 and TRBJ2-2, with 10 bases aligning to TRBD2. This CDR3 has 15 residues. Per the germline V gene, CDR1 is GTSNPN and CDR2 is SVGIG (reference sequence). With 4 bases clipped from V and 3 bases from J, the junction kept 5 bases outside the gene matches. The CDR3 DNA reads as TGTGCCTGGAAGCTAGCGGGAGTTCACACCGGGGAGCTGTTTTTT. Protein: CAWKLAGVHTGELFF.

The V and J genes are TRBV11-3 and TRBJ2-6; D remains ambiguous. The V gene's germline CDR1 is SGHNT and CDR2 YENEEA. Deletions cut 2 bases from V and 0 bases from J, with 2 bases between. This CDR3 has 14 amino acids. CDR3 amino acids: CASSLYSGANVLTF. The CDR3 DNA is TGTGCCAGCAGCTTATACTCTGGGGCCAACGTCCTGACTTTC.

The chain carries TRBV18 and TRBJ1-1; TRBD1 matches at 9 bases. Germline V CDR1 and CDR2: KGHSH, LQKENI. The CDR3 spans 15 residues. V dropped 3 bases and J dropped 6; count of bases not matched to a gene: 8. The CDR3 reads CASSPPGQGIPEAFF. CDR3 DNA: TGTGCCAGCTCACCCCCGGGACAGGGAATACCTGAAGCTTTCTTT.

The V call is TRBV2, the J call TRBJ1-1, with 7 bases identical to TRBD1. Looked up from germline, CDR1 is SNHLY and CDR2 is FYNNEI. V was pared by 6 bases and J by 2 bases, with 6 bases of the junction left unmatched. The CDR3 extends over 14 amino acids. Here the CDR3 DNA reads TGTGCCAGCAGCCGGGACAGATTCAACACTGAAGCTTTCTTT. This encodes CASSRDRFNTEAFF.

The chain recombines TRBV5-5 with TRBJ2-3; D is unclear. Trimming pared 2 bases from V and 0 bases from J, leaving 16 bases between. The V gene's germline CDR1 is SGHKS and CDR2 YYEKEE (reference sequence). CDR3 length: 17 amino acids. CDR3 bases: TGTGCCAGCAGCTTTCATCGCGCGGCCTCTAGCACAGATACGCAGTATTTT. This translates into CASSFHRAASSTDTQYF.

The chain carries TRBV28 and TRBJ1-2; maybe TRBD1 (5 bases). Germline loops: CDR1 MDHEN, CDR2 SYDVKM. The V end was cut by 2 bases, the J end by 5 bases, with 15 bases between. CDR3 length: 15 amino acids. The CDR3 coding sequence is TGTGCCAGCAGTTTAAATATTTTGACAGATTATGGCTACACCTTC. Amino acid sequence: CASSLNILTDYGYTF.

V is TRBV18 and J is TRBJ1-4; no clear D. Trimming took off 3 bases at V and 3 bases at J, with 11 bases between the two ends. Germline CDR1 is KGHSH and CDR2 is LQKENI. The CDR3 runs to 15 residues. The chain's CDR3 is CASSPQEVANEKLFF. In nucleotides, the CDR3 is TGTGCCAGCTCACCTCAGGAAGTAGCTAATGAAAAACTGTTTTTT.

The rearrangement uses TRBV6-1 and TRBJ1-6, with unresolved D. This CDR3 is built from 14 residues. CDR1 MNHNS and CDR2 SASEGT come from the germline V gene. Trimming removed 6 bases from V and 6 bases from J, with 12 bases in between. The CDR3 loop reads CASRMTHSNSPLHF. Here the CDR3 DNA reads TGTGCCAGCAGGATGACACACTCTAATTCACCCCTCCACTTT.

The chain recombines TRBV28 with TRBJ2-7; 7 bases map to TRBD2. Germline CDR1 is MDHEN and CDR2 is SYDVKM. The J segment lost 3 bases and the V segment lost 6 bases, leaving 14 bases of the junction unmatched. This CDR3 has 16 amino acids. CDR3 sequence (DNA): TGTGCCAGCAGCCCCGGGGGGACGGACACCGTCTACGAGCAGTACTTC. Translation gives CASSPGGTDTVYEQYF.

This clone is deemed medium-sized by its frequency. The rearrangement uses TRBV7-9 and TRBJ2-3; TRBD1 aligns across 8 bases. Trimming took 4 bases from V and 1 from J; bases not matched to a gene: 7. The CDR3 sequence is 16 residues long. Germline lookup yields CDR1 SEHNR and CDR2 FQNEAQ (reference sequence). DNA for the CDR3: TGTGCCAGCAGCTCCTCAGACAGGGGACGCACAGATACGCAGTATTTT. Translating it yields CASSSSDRGRTDTQYF.

The genes are TRBV6-1 and TRBJ2-2, with 8 bases fitting TRBD2. Unmatched junction bases numbered 0, after V lost 2 bases and J lost 1 base. CDR3 length equals 15 residues. CDR1 and CDR2 from the germline V gene are MNHNS and SASEGT. The CDR3 spells CASSELAGNTGELFF. Here the CDR3 DNA reads TGTGCCAGCAGTGAACTAGCGGGGAACACCGGGGAGCTGTTTTTT.

The rearrangement links TRBV7-8 to TRBJ1-1; 9 bases line up with TRBD1. V shed 5 bases and J 7 bases; nucleotides not matched to a gene: 8. Per the germline V gene, CDR1 is SGHVS and CDR2 is FQNEAQ. The CDR3 is 14 residues long. In DNA, the CDR3 is TGTGCCAGCAGCGTGACAGGGGGTGAGGATGAAGCTTTCTTT. Its protein product is CASSVTGGEDEAFF.

The CDR3 bases are TGCGCCAGCAGTCCACAGGGCTACGAGCAGTACTTC. Protein product: CASSPQGYEQYF. The V and J genes are TRBV10-2 and TRBJ2-7, with D possibly TRBD1 on 6 matching bases. This CDR3 contains 12 residues. CDR1 and CDR2 from the germline V gene are WSHSY and SAAADI. Trimming cost V 5 bases and J 3 bases, with 8 bases left between them.

CDR3 sequence reads: CASRTGPRGGEQFF. CDR3 DNA sequence: TGTGCCAGCAGAACCGGGCCCCGCGGGGGTGAGCAGTTCTTC. The chain uses TRBV2 and TRBJ2-1; TRBD2 aligns across 7 bases. Unmatched junction bases numbered 11, after V lost 6 bases and J lost 9 bases. CDR3 length: 14 residues. CDR1 and CDR2 from the germline V gene are SNHLY and FYNNEI.